This T cell receptor (beta chain) was recovered during a study of early T cells in non-severe SARS-CoV-2 infection. Turning to the study itself: Sequencing of bulk RNA from unsorted whole blood was done, without chain pairing.

As part of library construction, unique molecular identifiers were attached to individual cDNA molecules. TCRdb independently ran MiXCR on the 5' RACE reads; one entry per CDR3 protein. The sample shows 27,000 or so distinct CDR3 sequences, 3.9% of them seen only once. The V and J ends lost 3 bases and 7 bases respectively, with 16 bases between them. Per germline, CDR1 SGHVS and CDR2 FNYEAQ. CDR3 length: 15 amino acids. General study findings and limits: Sequences matched to VDJdb favored anti-spike CD8 responses, while private and CD4 specificities were missed.

On this clonotype itself: Its antigen is not known.

The chain combines TRBV7-6 with TRBJ2-1; D possibly corresponds to TRBD2 (6 bases). Sequencing was done on a sample of whole blood. This receptor was identified in an adult who was a healthcare worker with PCR-confirmed SARS-CoV-2 infection or an uninfected control (not recorded which). CDR3 protein: CASSFQEGRRNEQFF. The CDR3 nucleotides read TGTGCCAGCAGCTTCCAGGAGGGAAGGAGGAATGAGCAGTTCTTC.